This entry lists 5 T cell receptor beta chains sequenced from one sample in a study of blood T cells in healthy people across ages. A J-beta primer mix and a sample-barcoded 5' primer were used in a second PCR of roughly 6 to 11 cycles. TCRdb reprocessed the 5' RACE reads with MiXCR, giving one entry per CDR3 protein. The sample gives more than 900,000 distinct CDR3 sequences, approximately 32% of which show up once; 9.5% to 13% is in the top ten. This sample also belongs to another study, concerning T cells of mothers and their children.

Sequencing was performed on blood. The receptors originated from a woman between 40 and 50 years old in good health.

V gene TRBV6-5 combines with J gene TRBJ1-5; no reliable D call. CDR1 and CDR2 (germline): MNHEY, SVGAGI. Trimming removed 5 bases from V and 1 base from J, with 9 bases in between. The length of the CDR3 is 14 residues. Here the CDR3 reads CASSRGASNQPQHF. CDR3 nucleotide sequence: TGTGCCAGCAGTCGGGGTGCGAGCAATCAGCCCCAGCATTTT.

This chain links TRBV9 with TRBJ1-2; 9 bases are shared with TRBD1. V shed 4 bases, J shed 5 bases, and the junction held 12 bases outside the gene matches. Germline CDR1 reads SGDLS; CDR2 reads YYNGEE. This CDR3 has 16 residues. CDR3 in DNA: TGTGCCAGCAGCCGGGACAGGGTGTTTCCCCGGTATGGCTACACCTTC. This encodes CASSRDRVFPRYGYTF.

This clonotype has more than one count but fewer than ten. Given a much more abundant clone one base away, this may be a read error. For the CDR3, the DNA is TGCGCCAGCAGCCCAGGGGTACGGGGTGAGGATGAGCAGTACTTC. It specifies CASSPGVRGEDEQYF. The rearrangement links TRBV5-1 to TRBJ2-4; D is possibly TRBD1 (6 bases). Trimming removed 4 bases from V and 13 bases from J, with 24 bases in between. This CDR3 spans 15 amino acids. The V gene's germline CDR1 is SGHRS and CDR2 YFSETQ.

The rearrangement uses TRBV6-5 and TRBJ2-4; 12 bases match TRBD1. The J call could be wrong; TRBJ2-7 is a better fit for the DNA end. The CDR3 is made up of 16 amino acids. Germline V gives CDR1 MNHEY, CDR2 SVGAGI. CDR3 protein: CASSQPPGQGADEQYF. The DNA of the CDR3 is TGTGCCAGCAGTCAACCCCCGGGACAGGGGGCCGACGAGCAGTACTTC.

The rearrangement joins TRBV27 to TRBJ1-1; 9 nucleotides align to TRBD1. Germline loops: CDR1 MNHEY, CDR2 SMNVEV (reference sequence). The CDR3 length is 14 residues. Trimming took 3 bases from V and 4 from J; bases not matched to a gene: 3. The CDR3 coding sequence is TGTGCCAGCAGTTTCGACAGGGGGGCCACTGAAGCTTTCTTT. Translated, it gives CASSFDRGATEAFF.